Following are 20 T cell receptor delta chains from one sample sequenced in a study of γδ T cells in repeated Plasmodium falciparum infection. TCRdb used CATT to re-call clones from the multiplex PCR reads. In the table there are 85,000 to 90,000 delta-chain clones, more than 1.4% of which are singletons. Vgamma9/Vdelta2+ and Vdelta2-negative gammadelta T cells were flow-sorted from PBMC for bulk sequencing. Material for sequencing was gamma-delta T cells from blood. These receptor sequences come from a pool of human donors (malaria-infected and uninfected, not separated).

The rearrangement links TRDV1 to TRDJ3, with a possible D match to TRDD2 (6 bases). As TCRdb names no J gene, one was assigned here on the basis of a DNA match to germline. Germline CDR1 and CDR2: TSWWSYY and QGS. The CDR3 is 22 residues long. V shed 4 bases and J shed 2 bases, with 27 bases lying between them. The CDR3 spells CALGAGLPRALHPPWDTRQMFF. CDR3 DNA sequence: TGTGCTCTTGGGGCCGGCCTTCCGCGGGCTCTCCATCCCCCCTGGGACACCCGACAGATGTTTTTC.

In its sample, this clone was seen a few times. This DNA's translation differs at residue 12 from TCRdb's protein, which comes from a much larger clone; a read error is likely, and the protein shown is translated from the DNA. The chain carries TRDV2 and TRDJ1; TRDD3 agrees at 7 bases. CDR1 GEAIGNYY and CDR2 EKD come from the germline V gene. The CDR3 is 17 amino acids. V shed 1 base and J 10 bases; nucleotides not matched to a gene: 20. The CDR3 region is CACDTLRASGGVDGLIF. The CDR3 DNA reads as TGTGCCTGTGACACTCTCCGCGCTAGTGGGGGAGTCGACGGACTCATCTTT.

Turning to this clone: For this DNA, TCRdb reports the protein of a much larger clone, which diverges at residue 11, most likely from a read error; the protein presented here is translated directly from the DNA. The rearrangement uses TRDV2 and TRDJ1; 7 bases align to TRDD3. TCRdb offers no J gene call, so here the DNA was matched to germline to obtain one. The CDR3 has 19 residues. Germline V lookup: CDR1 GEAIGNYY, CDR2 EKD. The V segment lost 0 bases and the J segment 0 bases; nucleotides outside the gene matches: 15. CDR3 sequence (DNA): TGTGCCTGTGACACCGTAGGGCTGGGGGCAAATTCTTACACCGATAAACTCATCTTT. Translating it yields CACDTVGLGANSYTDKLIF.

In its sample, this clone was seen a few times. This DNA translates differently at residue 10 from the TCRdb protein, which is that of a much larger clone; a read error is likely, and the protein shown is the DNA's own translation. The V call is TRDV3, the J call TRDJ1; D not certain. The CDR3 is 16 amino acids. Germline V gene lookup returns CDR1 TVYSNPD and CDR2 GDNSRS (reference sequence). The CDR3 coding sequence is TGTGCATTCACGGGCGGGACAATGAAGTGCACCGATAAACTCATCTTT. Protein product: CAFTGGTMKCTDKLIF.

For this clone: This probably arose from a read error, given a far larger clone one base away. At the DNA level, this CDR3 is encoded by other sequences in the same sample as well. This sequence joins TRDV1 and TRDJ1; the D gene could be TRDD1, TRDD2 or TRDD3 (5 bases each). TCRdb lists no J gene, so it was determined here by aligning the DNA to germline. The CDR3 spans 24 residues. V shed 5 bases and J shed 0 bases, with 40 bases lying between them. The germline gives CDR1 TSWWSYY, CDR2 QGS. The CDR3 DNA is TGTGCTCTTGGGCCTCCTATAGTTGTTACCTACAGGGCAGGGGACCTCCCCCACACCGATAAACTCATCTTT. Amino acid sequence: CALGPPIVVTYRAGDLPHTDKLIF.

At least ten counts were recorded for this clone. TCRdb records a much larger clone's protein for this DNA, with a difference at residue 3 that likely arises from a read error; the protein given is the translation of the DNA. The rearrangement uses TRDV1 and TRDJ1; 13 nucleotides align to TRDD3. Because TCRdb records no J gene, it was assigned here through a match of the DNA to germline. The CDR3 consists of 21 residues. CDR1 TSWWSYY and CDR2 QGS come from the germline V gene. Trimming took 10 bases from V and 5 from J; bases not matched to a gene: 28. CDR3 nucleotide sequence: TGTGCTCGGCGGGTCCTTCCTACGATAATAACTGGGGGATACGCAACTGATAAACTCATCTTT. It translates to CARRVLPTIITGGYATDKLIF.

Details on this clone: TCRdb attributes to this sequence the protein of a much larger clone, which differs from the DNA translation at residue 5; a read error is likely, and the protein displayed is translated from the DNA. This chain links TRDV2 with TRDJ1, with 10 bases matching TRDD3. The J gene was missing in TCRdb and was found by matching the end of the DNA to germline. Germline V gene lookup returns CDR1 GEAIGNYY and CDR2 EKD. J gave up 10 bases and V 3 bases, and 10 bases lay outside the gene matches. There are 14 residues in the CDR3. This CDR3 reads CACDPLGDTRGLIF. CDR3 in DNA: TGTGCCTGTGACCCGTTGGGGGATACCCGGGGACTCATCTTT.

There are many counts of this clone. The chain joins TRDV1 to TRDJ1, with TRDD3 identical over 12 bases. J lost 3 bases, V lost 1 base, and 15 bases had no gene match. The germline CDR1 and CDR2 sequences are TSWWSYY and QGS. The CDR3 sequence is 20 residues long. The CDR3 DNA reads as TGTGCTCTTGGGGAACCCCGCCCTAGACTGGGGGATACCGGCTCCGATAAACTCATCTTT. Residues: CALGEPRPRLGDTGSDKLIF.

This clone was recorded a few times. Since a far larger clone is one base different, this is likely a read error. Other DNA sequences in this specimen translate into the identical CDR3. The rearrangement links TRDV1 to TRDJ1, with D possibly matching TRDD2 (5 bases). Germline V gene data show CDR1 as TSWWSYY and CDR2 as QGS. CDR3 size: 19 residues. V shed 7 bases and J shed 1 base, with 28 bases lying between them. CDR3 nucleotide sequence: TGTGCTCTTGAGATATACCTACGTATCCCAGTGGGACCCACCGATAAACTCATCTTT. Encoded protein: CALEIYLRIPVGPTDKLIF.

This clone was counted many times. The chain has TRDV1 and TRDJ1; no definite D call. The CDR3 extends over 20 amino acids. Germline V gene sequence: CDR1 TSWWSYY, CDR2 QGS. V lost 3 bases, J lost 0 bases, and 26 bases lay in between. CDR3 protein: CALGEPFQDRWIMYTDKLIF. In DNA form, the CDR3 reads TGTGCTCTTGGGGAGCCTTTCCAGGACCGGTGGATTATGTACACCGATAAACTCATCTTT.

For this clone: This is likely an artifact of a read error, given a far larger clone one base away. This specimen includes other DNA sequences encoding the same CDR3. The chain carries TRDV1 and TRDJ1; 13 nucleotides align to TRDD3. V shed 0 bases, J shed 2 bases, and the junction held 12 bases outside the gene matches. The CDR3 contains 20 residues. The germline CDR1 and CDR2 sequences are TSWWSYY and QGS. The CDR3 loop is CALGELAPYWGIRGTDKLIF. DNA for the CDR3: TGTGCTCTTGGGGAACTGGCCCCTTACTGGGGGATACGGGGAACCGATAAACTCATCTTT.

With respect to this clone: TCRdb shows a much larger clone's protein in place of this DNA's translation, and the two differ at residue 10, likely through a read error; the protein shown is translated from the DNA. This sequence joins TRDV1 and TRDJ2, with D perhaps matching TRDD2 (5 bases). Germline matching of the DNA provided the J gene here, since TCRdb leaves it blank. CDR1 is TSWWSYY and CDR2 is QGS in the germline V gene. The CDR3 has 14 amino acids. The ends were cut back, 4 bases at V and 10 bases at J, with 16 bases in the middle. The CDR3 is CALGGPYPIVQLFF. Written as DNA, the CDR3 is TGTGCTCTTGGGGGCCCCTACCCCATTGTACAACTCTTCTTT.

This clone was observed a handful of times. The TCRdb protein, from a much larger clone, departs from this DNA's translation at residue 8, likely by read error; the protein shown derives from the DNA. The CDR3 DNA reads as TGTGCTCTTGGGGGGCGACTGGAGGATAGTTACTCCGATAAACTCATCTTT. Translation gives CALGGRLEDSYSDKLIF. The chain joins TRDV1 to TRDJ1; TRDD1 or TRDD3 may be the D gene (5 bases each). TCRdb does not report a J gene; here it was assigned by matching the DNA to germline references. The V gene's germline CDR1 is TSWWSYY and CDR2 QGS. The CDR3 covers 17 residues. Trimming removed 4 bases from V and 3 bases from J, with 21 bases in between.

This clone was seen a few times. The protein given by TCRdb reflects a much larger clone and differs at residue 17 from this DNA's translation, likely from a read error; the protein shown is the DNA's translation. The chain is built from TRDV1 and TRDJ1, with D possibly matching TRDD3 (6 bases). Assignment of the J gene here rests on matching the DNA to germline, because TCRdb gives none. This CDR3 has 20 amino acids. Per the germline V gene, CDR1 is TSWWSYY and CDR2 is QGS. The CDR3 reads CALGELIPSERDMLTDELIF. The CDR3, as DNA: TGTGCTCTTGGGGAACTAATCCCTTCGGAGCGGGATATGCTCACCGATGAACTCATCTTT.

This clone was recorded many times. The chain employs TRDV1 and TRDJ1; 7 bases match TRDD2. Because TCRdb records no J gene, it was assigned here through a match of the DNA to germline. Germline V lookup: CDR1 TSWWSYY, CDR2 QGS. There are 18 residues in the CDR3. Germline trimming cut 8 bases from V and 0 bases from J; bases unmatched to any gene: 18. The CDR3 coding sequence is TGTGCTCTTTCCCCTTCCTTCAGAGGCTGGGTCTACACCGATAAACTCATCTTT. Residues: CALSPSFRGWVYTDKLIF.

The sample holds a few counts of this clone. TCRdb records a much larger clone's protein for this DNA, with a difference at residue 9 that likely arises from a read error; the protein given is the translation of the DNA. This rearrangement joins TRDV1 to TRDJ1; 9 bases are a match to TRDD3. The V gene's germline CDR1 is TSWWSYY and CDR2 QGS. The CDR3 totals 24 residues. The ends lost 2 bases at V and 3 bases at J; junction bases unmatched: 31. DNA for the CDR3: TGTGCTCTTGGGGAAGGGGGGCGCGCCCACACCCCTTCTTGGTGGGGGATATTCGCCGATAAACTCATCTTT. Translation: CALGEGGRAHTPSWWGIFADKLIF.

This clone was observed a few times. It is likely a read error: a sequence one base away is far more abundant. Other DNA sequences within the sample encode an identical CDR3. V usage is TRDV2 and J usage is TRDJ1; D unresolved. Because TCRdb records no J gene, it was assigned here through a match of the DNA to germline. The CDR3 totals 16 residues. Trimming removed 7 bases from V and 0 bases from J, with 20 bases in between. Germline V gene data show CDR1 as GEAIGNYY and CDR2 as EKD. CDR3 sequence (DNA): TGTGCCTGCGACCCGACGAAGGGGTTGTACACCGATAAACTCATCTTT. Amino acids: CACDPTKGLYTDKLIF.

This clone was found many times. The V call is TRDV2, the J call TRDJ1; TRDD2 aligns across 7 bases. The J gene comes from matching the DNA to germline here; TCRdb lacks it. The V segment lost 3 bases and the J segment 1 base; nucleotides outside the gene matches: 19. The CDR3 has 19 residues. Per the germline V gene, CDR1 is GEAIGNYY and CDR2 is EKD. Here the CDR3 DNA reads TGTGCCTGTGACGCTATACTTCCTAGCTATACGGAGAGCACCGATAAACTCATCTTT. Translated, it gives CACDAILPSYTESTDKLIF.

This clone has a handful of counts. TCRdb's protein, taken from a much larger clone, differs from this DNA's translation at residue 6, likely owing to a read error; the protein displayed comes from the DNA. The V gene is TRDV1, the J gene TRDJ1; 13 bases line up with TRDD3. The J gene is absent in TCRdb and was assigned here via DNA matching to germline. Germline values: CDR1 TSWWSYY, CDR2 QGS. The CDR3 totals 21 residues. J was trimmed by 5 bases and V by 2 bases; bases with no gene match: 20. The DNA for the CDR3 is TGTGCTCTTGGGGAAGTCCCCGGGGGGTACTGGGGGATACGCGTGGGAGATAAACTCATCTTT. Its translation is CALGEVPGGYWGIRVGDKLIF.

This clone was recorded a few times. This likely came from a read error, as a far larger clone is one base away. The identical CDR3 is also encoded by other nucleotide sequences in the sample. The CDR3 region has the DNA TGTGCTCTTGGACCCTACGACGACAAACTCATCTTT. It yields the protein CALGPYDDKLIF. The V gene is TRDV1, the J gene TRDJ1; weak D call: TRDD2 (5 bases). V was shortened by 6 bases and J by 8 bases, with 13 bases between the two germline ends. The CDR3 is 12 residues long. CDR1 and CDR2 from the germline V gene are TSWWSYY and QGS.